A selection of T cell receptor beta chains follows, all from one sample in a study of OX40 agonist ivuxolimab in advanced cancers. The protocol was immunoSEQ multiplex PCR, while the TCRdb copy is restricted to in-frame clones and leaves out a portion. This table holds about 62,000 clones, 79% found once. This material consisted of CD4+ or CD8+ T cells sorted from blood, taken in a trial of the OX40 agonist ivuxolimab. These receptors all stem from an adult with an advanced solid tumor such as melanoma, head and neck, liver or kidney cancer. Both conserved end residues are part of each CDR3. The D gene is left open where the match is weak. Clone size is given for some rows only: seen once, a few or many times, or a class if the clone is expanded.

V,size,D,J,CDR3,DNA
TRBV6-5,NA,NA,TRBJ2-1,CASSYRHLNNEQFF,TGTGCCAGCAGTTACCGTCATCTAAACAATGAGCAGTTCTTC
TRBV5-1,NA,NA,TRBJ2-5,CASSFSEGPPETQYF,TGCGCCAGCAGCTTTTCGGAGGGCCCCCCGGAGACCCAGTACTTC
TRBV7-2,once,TRBD2,TRBJ2-3,CASSSGLASGTDTQYF,TGTGCCAGCAGCTCGGGACTAGCCTCTGGCACAGATACGCAGTATTTT
TRBV7-8,NA,NA,TRBJ2-3,CASSLGEARRSDTQYF,TGTGCCAGCAGCTTAGGCGAGGCTAGGAGATCAGATACGCAGTATTTT
TRBV7-2,NA,TRBD2,TRBJ2-1,CASSLFGLAGDNEQFF,TGTGCCAGCAGCTTATTCGGACTAGCGGGGGACAATGAGCAGTTCTTC
TRBV14,NA,TRBD1,TRBJ1-2,CASSQDWTGANYGYTF,TGTGCCAGCAGCCAAGATTGGACAGGGGCCAACTATGGCTACACCTTC
TRBV5-6,NA,NA,TRBJ2-7,CASSPRIRINEQYF,TGTGCCAGCAGCCCTAGGATAAGGATCAACGAGCAGTACTTC
TRBV18,NA,TRBD1,TRBJ2-2,CATRRQGSAGELFF,TGTGCCACCCGAAGACAGGGTTCGGCCGGGGAGCTGTTTTTT
TRBV7-8,NA,TRBD1,TRBJ2-3,CASSGQGFADTQYF,TGTGCCAGCAGCGGACAGGGTTTCGCAGATACGCAGTATTTT
TRBV5-4,NA,NA,TRBJ2-7,CASSLVGTNYEQYF,TGTGCCAGCAGCTTGGTCGGCACCAACTACGAGCAGTACTTC
TRBV7-2,NA,TRBD2,TRBJ2-5,CASSQGLAGGLETQYF,TGTGCCAGCAGCCAAGGGTTAGCGGGGGGGCTTGAGACCCAGTACTTC
TRBV27,few,NA,TRBJ1-2,CATRSLVPNYGYTF,TGTGCCACCCGTTCCTTAGTCCCTAACTATGGCTACACCTTC
TRBV5-4,once,NA,TRBJ1-3,CASRPGLGNTIYF,TGTGCCAGCAGACCCGGGCTTGGAAACACCATATATTTT
TRBV19,many,NA,TRBJ2-6,CASTSDRAGANVLTF,TGTGCCAGTACCTCCGACAGAGCTGGGGCCAACGTCCTGACTTTC